A selection of T cell receptor beta chains follows, all from one sample in a study of early T cells in non-severe SARS-CoV-2 infection. TCRdb reprocessed the 5' RACE reads with MiXCR, giving one entry per CDR3 protein. The sample lists 75,000 to 80,000 distinct CDR3 sequences, approximately 11% occurring once. The specimen comprised whole blood, sampled at baseline. All receptors come from an adult who was a healthcare worker with PCR-confirmed SARS-CoV-2 infection or an uninfected control (not recorded which). Both conserved end residues are part of each CDR3. Fields, in order: J gene, D gene, clone size, V gene, CDR3 DNA, CDR3 protein. A D gene is named only where the DNA matches it firmly. Rows give clone size only sometimes, using once, few, many, or a class for an expanded clone.

TRBJ2-7,NA,few,TRBV10-3,TGTGCCACCAGTCGAGGGGCCAGCTACGAGCAGTACTTC,CATSRGASYEQYF
TRBJ2-2,NA,few,TRBV25-1,TGTGCCAGCAGTGGCGGTGCGAACACCGGGGAGCTGTTTTTT,CASSGGANTGELFF
TRBJ2-2,NA,NA,TRBV9,TGTGCCAGCAGCGCCGTACAGAACACCGGGGAGCTGTTTTTT,CASSAVQNTGELFF
TRBJ1-4,NA,few,TRBV20-1,TGCAGTGCTAGAGACCCGGACGGTTCGGAAAAACTGTTTTTT,CSARDPDGSEKLFF
TRBJ1-1,TRBD1,few,TRBV20-1,TGCAGTGCTAGAGGGGTAGGGGACAGGGGTTATACTGAAGCTTTCTTT,CSARGVGDRGYTEAFF
TRBJ2-7,NA,many,TRBV5-1,TGCGCCAGCTCCGGGACAACCCCAGCCTACGAGCAGTACTTC,CASSGTTPAYEQYF
TRBJ2-7,TRBD2,few,TRBV28,TGTGCCAGCAGTATTAGCGGGGGCAGGGAGGAGCAGTACTTC,CASSISGGREEQYF
TRBJ2-5,NA,many,TRBV12-3/TRBV12-4,TGTGCCAGCAGTTTGGCAGGGACGGAGACCCAGTACTTC,CASSLAGTETQYF
TRBJ2-3,NA,few,TRBV5-1,TGCGCCAGCAGCTTGGTTGTGATGGGGACAGATACGCAGTATTTT,CASSLVVMGTDTQYF
TRBJ2-7,NA,few,TRBV29-1,TGCAGCGTTGAAGAGACAGGATCCTCCTACGAGCAGTACTTC,CSVEETGSSYEQYF
TRBJ2-7,TRBD1,NA,TRBV28,TGTGCCAGCAGTTTTTCGGGACAGGGAAAGGCCGAGCAGTACTTC,CASSFSGQGKAEQYF
TRBJ2-6,NA,NA,TRBV3-1,TGTGCCAGCAGCCTACCGATCTCTGGGGCCAACGTCCTGACTTTC,CASSLPISGANVLTF
TRBJ2-3,NA,NA,TRBV20-1,TGCAGTGCTAGCAGGAGCACAGATACGCAGTATTTT,CSASRSTDTQYF
TRBJ1-1,NA,NA,TRBV29-1,TGCAGCGTTGCAGCCGGGCGGCGGGAAGCTTTCTTT,CSVAAGRREAFF
TRBJ1-2,NA,few,TRBV29-1,TGCAGCGTTGAAGAGAATCATGGCTACACCTTC,CSVEENHGYTF
TRBJ2-1,TRBD2,few,TRBV5-4,TGTGCCAGCAGCCACCTAGAACGGACTAGCTACAATGAGCAGTTCTTC,CASSHLERTSYNEQFF
TRBJ2-1,NA,NA,TRBV27,TGTGCCAGCAGTTTATTGGTCTCCTCGAACTACAATGAGCAGTTCTTC,CASSLLVSSNYNEQFF
TRBJ1-1,NA,NA,TRBV3-1,TGTGCCAGCAGCCAAGGGAGGGTAAACACTGAAGCTTTCTTT,CASSQGRVNTEAFF
TRBJ2-3,NA,few,TRBV18,TGTGCCAGCTCACCGGTTAGAAGCACAGATACGCAGTATTTT,CASSPVRSTDTQYF
TRBJ1-1,NA,NA,TRBV5-1,TGCGCCAGCAGCTTAAATACAGGTAACACTGAAGCTTTCTTT,CASSLNTGNTEAFF
TRBJ1-3,NA,many,TRBV12-3/TRBV12-4,TGTGCCAGCAGTCAAGCCAGCTCTGGAAACACCATATATTTT,CASSQASSGNTIYF
TRBJ2-3,TRBD1,many,TRBV29-1,TGCAGCGCCGCAACAGGGGGCACAGATACGCAGTATTTT,CSAATGGTDTQYF
TRBJ1-3,NA,few,TRBV12-3/TRBV12-4,TGTGCCAGCAGTTTAGGTTCCTCTGGAAACACCATATATTTT,CASSLGSSGNTIYF